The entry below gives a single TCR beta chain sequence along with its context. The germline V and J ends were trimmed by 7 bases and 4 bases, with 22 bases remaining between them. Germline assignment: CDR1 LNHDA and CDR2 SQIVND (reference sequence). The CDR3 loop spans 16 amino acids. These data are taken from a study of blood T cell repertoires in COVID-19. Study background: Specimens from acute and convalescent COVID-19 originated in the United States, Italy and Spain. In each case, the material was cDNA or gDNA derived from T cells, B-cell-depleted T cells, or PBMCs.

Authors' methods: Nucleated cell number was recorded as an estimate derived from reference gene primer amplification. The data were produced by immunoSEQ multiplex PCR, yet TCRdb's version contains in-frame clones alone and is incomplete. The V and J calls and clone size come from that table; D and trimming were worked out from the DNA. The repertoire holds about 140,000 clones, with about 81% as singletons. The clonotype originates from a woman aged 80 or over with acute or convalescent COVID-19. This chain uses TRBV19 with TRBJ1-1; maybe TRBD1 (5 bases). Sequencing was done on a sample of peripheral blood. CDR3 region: CASIQKTGTFVTEAFF. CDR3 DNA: TGTGCCAGTATCCAGAAAACCGGGACTTTCGTCACTGAAGCTTTCTTT.